The sequence of this TCR beta chain was determined in a study of blood T cell repertoires in COVID-19 (dated by TCRdb to the early 2020s). Context from the whole study: Samples from collaborators originated in the United States, Italy and Spain and spanned both the acute and convalescent phases of COVID-19. The material from the prospective study consisted of cDNA or gDNA derived from T cells, B-cell-depleted T cells, or PBMCs. Deeply sampled blood TCRbeta repertoires from subjects exposed to, actively infected with, or recovered from COVID-19 were included in the dataset. The repertoires were released in a freely available public database intended as a resource for research on the immune response to SARS-CoV-2. Samples came from the ongoing ImmuneRACE study (first 160 participants) plus 1,254 subjects from 6 global collaborators. Sample metadata almost always included a de-identified subject ID, COVID-19 status, age in years and sex. Where available, HLA class I and class II types were taken from metadata supplied by the sample provider and were not determined by assay-based typing.

The immunoSEQ Assay, a bias-controlled multiplex PCR, was used to amplify TCRbeta CDR3 regions from genomic DNA. The study's own analysis went as follows. The number of nucleated cells in each sample was estimated by amplification of reference gene primers within the assay. To quantify the absolute abundance of each unique TCRbeta CDR3 rearrangement, sequence reads were collapsed and filtered. For each sample, productive Simpson clonality was calculated by taking the square root of Simpson's diversity index across productive rearrangements. TCRdb stores this immuneACCESS table with in-frame sequences only. Part of the clones is absent; in the studies checked, under half of the shortfall reflects unresolved V genes, and no reason is known for the rest. V, J and clone size derive from that table, while D and trimming were established from the DNA sequence. The sample contains over 45,000 clones, approximately 83% of them found a single time. Of the sample, about 3.2% falls within the top ten clones.

This clone occurred once. Its antigen is currently not known. No base quality information exists; no much larger clone differs at one position. CDR1 and CDR2 are drawn from the germline V gene (reference sequence): GTSNPN, SVGIG. Unmatched junction bases come to 7, with V trimmed by 2 bases and J by 4 bases. Taken from cysteine to phenylalanine, the CDR3 has 15 residues. Just CDR3 DNA is preserved here, 45 bases in frame from base 1. Whole blood was collected in K2EDTA tubes by collaborating institutions according to the institutions' own protocols. For TCRbeta analysis, collaborators shipped samples in one of three forms: frozen whole blood, isolated PBMCs, or DNA extracted from either of those sample types. General findings and caveats noted by the study authors: The quantity of clinical and demographic metadata differed by source and by participant and was supplied without curation.

The clonotype was recovered from a woman of 80 years or more with acute or convalescent COVID-19. Recombination linked TRBV30 to TRBJ1-5, with 8 bases aligning to TRBD1. The source material was peripheral blood. Read as DNA, the sequence is TGTGCCTGGAGTTCGGACAGGGCGAGGAATCAGCCCCAGCATTTT. Translated, this is CAWSSDRARNQPQHF.